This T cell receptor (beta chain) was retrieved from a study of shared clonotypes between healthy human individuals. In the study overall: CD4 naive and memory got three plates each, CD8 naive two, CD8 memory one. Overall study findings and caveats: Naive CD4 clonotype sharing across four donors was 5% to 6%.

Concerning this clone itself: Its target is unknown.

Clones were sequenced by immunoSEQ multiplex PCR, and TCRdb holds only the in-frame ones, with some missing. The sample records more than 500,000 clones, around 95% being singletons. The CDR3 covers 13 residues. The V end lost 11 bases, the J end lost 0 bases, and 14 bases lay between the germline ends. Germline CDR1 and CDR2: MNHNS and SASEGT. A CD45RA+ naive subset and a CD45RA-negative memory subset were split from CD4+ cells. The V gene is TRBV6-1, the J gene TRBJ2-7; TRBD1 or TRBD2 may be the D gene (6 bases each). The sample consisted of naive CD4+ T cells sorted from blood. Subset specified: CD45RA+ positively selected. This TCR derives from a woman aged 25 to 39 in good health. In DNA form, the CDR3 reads TGTGCCTGGGAGGACAGCAGCTCCTACGAGCAGTACTTC. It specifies CAWEDSSSYEQYF.